The entry that follows covers one T cell receptor (beta chain) sequence. Its matching antigen is unknown. Trimming cost V 1 base and J 3 bases, with 10 bases left between them. CDR1 is DFQATT, CDR2 SNEGSKA, per germline (reference sequence). The length of the CDR3 is 14 residues. The sample comes from a study of T-cell memory formation after mild COVID-19. Study-level information: Clusters of TCRs were largely donor specific.

With constant-segment primers, 5'RACE yielded cDNA libraries of TCR alpha and TCR beta that carried sample barcodes and UMIs. A single record per CDR3 protein comes from TCRdb applying MiXCR to the 5' RACE reads. The sample contains around 510,000 distinct CDR3 sequences, about 20% of which appear only once. Overall study findings and caveats: Later expanders leaned CD4+, whereas day 15 to 85 contracting clones were balanced CD4/CD8. Pre-infection memory contained some responding clones, which suggested that cross-reactive memory had joined.

The specimen was PBMCs or a T cell subset sorted from them (not recorded which). The V gene is TRBV20-1, the J gene TRBJ1-5, with D perhaps TRBD1 (5 bases). This clonotype was obtained from an adult woman who had mild COVID-19 (a few samples of this study predate the infection). Cell type and time point are not known. The CDR3 coding sequence is TGCAGTGCTAGAGCCGGGACCCCCAATCAGCCCCAGCATTTT. The encoded protein is CSARAGTPNQPQHF.